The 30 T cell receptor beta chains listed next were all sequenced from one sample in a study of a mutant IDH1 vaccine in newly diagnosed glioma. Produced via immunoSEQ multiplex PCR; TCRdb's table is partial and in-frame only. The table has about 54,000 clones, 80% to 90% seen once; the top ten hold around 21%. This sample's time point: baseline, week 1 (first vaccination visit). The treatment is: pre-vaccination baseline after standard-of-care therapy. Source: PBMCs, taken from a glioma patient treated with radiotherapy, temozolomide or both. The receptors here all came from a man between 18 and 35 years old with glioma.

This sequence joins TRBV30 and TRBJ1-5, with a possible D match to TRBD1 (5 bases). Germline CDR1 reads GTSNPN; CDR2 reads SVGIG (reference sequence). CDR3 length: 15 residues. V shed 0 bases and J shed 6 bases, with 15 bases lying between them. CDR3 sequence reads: CAWSVDTSGGQPQHF. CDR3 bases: TGTGCCTGGAGTGTTGACACGTCCGGGGGTCAGCCCCAGCATTTT.

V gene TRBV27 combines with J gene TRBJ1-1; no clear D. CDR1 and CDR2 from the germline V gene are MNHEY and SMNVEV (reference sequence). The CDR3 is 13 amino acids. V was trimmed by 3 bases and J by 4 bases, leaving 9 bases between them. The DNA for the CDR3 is TGTGCCAGCAGTTTCGCCGGCCCCACTGAAGCTTTCTTT. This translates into CASSFAGPTEAFF.

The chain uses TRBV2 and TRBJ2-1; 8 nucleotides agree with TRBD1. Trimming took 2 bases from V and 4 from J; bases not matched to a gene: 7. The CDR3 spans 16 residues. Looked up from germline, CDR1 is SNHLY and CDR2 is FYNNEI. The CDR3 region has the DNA TGTGCCAGCAGTGAAACGTTTGACAGGGGTTACAATGAGCAGTTCTTC. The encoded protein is CASSETFDRGYNEQFF.

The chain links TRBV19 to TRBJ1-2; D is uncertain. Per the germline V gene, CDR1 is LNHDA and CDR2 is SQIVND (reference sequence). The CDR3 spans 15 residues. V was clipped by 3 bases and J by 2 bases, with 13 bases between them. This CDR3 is CASSIDRISNYGYTF. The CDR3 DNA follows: TGTGCCAGTAGTATTGACCGAATTTCCAACTATGGCTACACCTTC.

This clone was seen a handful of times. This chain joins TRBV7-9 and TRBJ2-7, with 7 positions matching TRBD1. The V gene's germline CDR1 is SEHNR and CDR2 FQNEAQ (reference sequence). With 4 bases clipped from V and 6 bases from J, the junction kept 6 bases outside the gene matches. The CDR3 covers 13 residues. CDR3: CASSSYRGGEQYF. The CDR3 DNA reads TGTGCCAGCAGCTCTTACAGGGGTGGCGAGCAGTACTTC.

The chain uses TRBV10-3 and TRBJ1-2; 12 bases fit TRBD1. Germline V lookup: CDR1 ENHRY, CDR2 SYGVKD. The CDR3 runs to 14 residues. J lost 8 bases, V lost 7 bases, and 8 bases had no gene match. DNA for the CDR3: TGTGCCATCACCGGGACAGGGGGCCAGGCGGGCTACACCTTC. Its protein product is CAITGTGGQAGYTF.

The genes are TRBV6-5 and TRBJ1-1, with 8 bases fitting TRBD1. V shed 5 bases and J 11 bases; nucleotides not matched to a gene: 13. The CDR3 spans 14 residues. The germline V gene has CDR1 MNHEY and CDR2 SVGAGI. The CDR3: CASSTTGGMSLAFF. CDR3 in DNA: TGTGCCAGCAGTACTACAGGGGGTATGAGTTTGGCTTTCTTT.

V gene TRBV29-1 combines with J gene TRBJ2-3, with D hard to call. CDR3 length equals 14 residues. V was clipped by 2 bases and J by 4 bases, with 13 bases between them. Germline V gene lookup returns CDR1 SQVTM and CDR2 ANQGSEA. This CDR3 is CSVERAYLPDTQYF. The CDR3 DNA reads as TGCAGCGTTGAAAGGGCCTATCTGCCAGATACGCAGTATTTT.

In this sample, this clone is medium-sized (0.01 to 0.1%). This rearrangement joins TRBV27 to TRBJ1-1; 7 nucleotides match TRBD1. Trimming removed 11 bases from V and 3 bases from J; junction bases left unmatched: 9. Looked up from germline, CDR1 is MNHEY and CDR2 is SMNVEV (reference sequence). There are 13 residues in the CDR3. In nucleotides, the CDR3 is TGTGCCTCCAGGGGGGAGCCGGACACTGAAGCTTTCTTT. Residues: CASRGEPDTEAFF.

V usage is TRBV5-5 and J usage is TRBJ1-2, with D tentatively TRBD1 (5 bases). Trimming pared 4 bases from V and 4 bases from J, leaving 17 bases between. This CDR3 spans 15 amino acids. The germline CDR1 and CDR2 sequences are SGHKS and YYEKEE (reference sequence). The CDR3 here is CASSGDRDGVYGYTF. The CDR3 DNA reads TGTGCCAGCAGCGGAGACCGGGACGGAGTCTATGGCTACACCTTC. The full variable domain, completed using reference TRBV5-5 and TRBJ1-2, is DAGVTQSPTHLIKTRGQQVTLRCSPISGHKSVSWYQQVLGQGPQFIFQYYEKEERGRGNFPDRFSARQFPNYSSELNVNALLLGDSALYLCASSGDRDGVYGYTFGSGTRLTVV.

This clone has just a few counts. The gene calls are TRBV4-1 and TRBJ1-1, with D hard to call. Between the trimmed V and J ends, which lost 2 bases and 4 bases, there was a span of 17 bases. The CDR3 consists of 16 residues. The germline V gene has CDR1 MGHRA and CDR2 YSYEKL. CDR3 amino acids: CASSQYYVRGSTEAFF. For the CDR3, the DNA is TGCGCCAGCAGCCAATACTACGTAAGAGGGAGCACTGAAGCTTTCTTT.

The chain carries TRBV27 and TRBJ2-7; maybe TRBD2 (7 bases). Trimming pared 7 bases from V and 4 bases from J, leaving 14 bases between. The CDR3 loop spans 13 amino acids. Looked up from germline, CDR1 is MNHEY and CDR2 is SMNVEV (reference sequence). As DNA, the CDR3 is TGTGCCAGCACCCGGGGGGCCGGTTACGAGCAGTACTTC. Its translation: CASTRGAGYEQYF.

This chain's CDR3 is CASIPPWGGSYEQYF. The CDR3 bases are TGTGCCAGCATTCCCCCCTGGGGGGGTTCCTACGAGCAGTACTTC. The V and J genes are TRBV6-1 and TRBJ2-7, with 7 bases lining up with TRBD2. Unmatched junction bases numbered 10, after V lost 7 bases and J lost 1 base. The CDR3 has 15 residues. Germline CDR1 is MNHNS and CDR2 is SASEGT.

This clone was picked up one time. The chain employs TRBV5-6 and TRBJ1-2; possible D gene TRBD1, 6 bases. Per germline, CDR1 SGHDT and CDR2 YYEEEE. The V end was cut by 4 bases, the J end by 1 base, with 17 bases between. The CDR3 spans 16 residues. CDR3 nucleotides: TGTGCCAGCAGCAGAGGGGGAGGGGGTCTTAACTATGGCTACACCTTC. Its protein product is CASSRGGGGLNYGYTF.

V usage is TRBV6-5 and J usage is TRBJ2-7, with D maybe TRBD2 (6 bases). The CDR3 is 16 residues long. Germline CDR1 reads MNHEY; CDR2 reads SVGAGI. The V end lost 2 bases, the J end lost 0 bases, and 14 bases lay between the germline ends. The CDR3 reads CASSYTTTSISYEQYF. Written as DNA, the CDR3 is TGTGCCAGCAGTTACACGACGACTAGTATCTCCTACGAGCAGTACTTC.

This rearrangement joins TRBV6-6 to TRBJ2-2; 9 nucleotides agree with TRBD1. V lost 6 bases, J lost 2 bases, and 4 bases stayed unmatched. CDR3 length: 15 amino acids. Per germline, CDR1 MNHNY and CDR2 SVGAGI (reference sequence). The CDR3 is CASRDTGGNTGELFF. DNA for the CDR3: TGTGCCAGCAGGGACACAGGGGGCAACACCGGGGAGCTGTTTTTT.

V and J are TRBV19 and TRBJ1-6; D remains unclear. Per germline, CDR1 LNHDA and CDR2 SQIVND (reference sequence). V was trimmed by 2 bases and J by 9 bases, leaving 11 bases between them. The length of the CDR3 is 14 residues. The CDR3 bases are TGTGCCAGTAGTATAACACAGCTGCCTTCACCCCTCCACTTT. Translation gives CASSITQLPSPLHF.

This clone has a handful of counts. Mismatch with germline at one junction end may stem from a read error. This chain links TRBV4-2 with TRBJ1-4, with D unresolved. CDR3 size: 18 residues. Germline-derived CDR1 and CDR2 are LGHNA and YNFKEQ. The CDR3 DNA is TGTGCCGGCAGCCAACATCCGGCCAGCGGTGCAACTAATGAAAAACTGTTTTTT. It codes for CAGSQHPASGATNEKLFF.

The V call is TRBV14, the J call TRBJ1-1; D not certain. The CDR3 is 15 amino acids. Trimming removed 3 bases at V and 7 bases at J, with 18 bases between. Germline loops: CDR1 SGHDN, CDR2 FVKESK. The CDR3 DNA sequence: TGTGCCAGCAGCCACCTCGTGGGAGGGAGAGGTGAAGCTTTCTTT. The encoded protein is CASSHLVGGRGEAFF.

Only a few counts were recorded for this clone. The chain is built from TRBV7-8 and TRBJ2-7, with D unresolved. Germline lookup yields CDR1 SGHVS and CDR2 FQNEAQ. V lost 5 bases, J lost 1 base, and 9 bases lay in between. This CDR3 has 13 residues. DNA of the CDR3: TGTGCCAGCAGCCTTGGACGATCCTACGAGCAGTACTTC. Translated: CASSLGRSYEQYF. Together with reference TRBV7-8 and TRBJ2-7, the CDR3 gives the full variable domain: GAGVSQSPRYKVAKRGQDVALRCDPISGHVSLFWYQQALGQGPEFLTYFQNEAQLDKSGLPSDRFFAERPEGSVSTLKIQRTQQEDSAVYLCASSLGRSYEQYFGPGTRLTVT.

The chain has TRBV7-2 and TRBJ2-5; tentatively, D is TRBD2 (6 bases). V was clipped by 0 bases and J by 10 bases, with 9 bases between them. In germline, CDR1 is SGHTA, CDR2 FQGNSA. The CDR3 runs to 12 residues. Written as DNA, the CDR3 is TGTGCCAGCAGCTTAGCGGGGGGAGGCCAGTACTTC. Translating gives CASSLAGGGQYF.

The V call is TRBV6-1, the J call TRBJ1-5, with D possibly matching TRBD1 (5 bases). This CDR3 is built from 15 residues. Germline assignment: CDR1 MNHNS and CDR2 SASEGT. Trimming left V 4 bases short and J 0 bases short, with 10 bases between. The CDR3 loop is CASSARQNSNQPQHF. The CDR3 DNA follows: TGTGCCAGCAGTGCCCGACAGAATAGCAATCAGCCCCAGCATTTT.

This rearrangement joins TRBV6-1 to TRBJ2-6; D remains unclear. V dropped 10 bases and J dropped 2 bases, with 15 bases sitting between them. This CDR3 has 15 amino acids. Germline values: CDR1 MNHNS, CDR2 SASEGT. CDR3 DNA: TGTGCCACCATTCCCTTCCAGACTGGGGCCAACGTCCTGACTTTC. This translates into CATIPFQTGANVLTF.

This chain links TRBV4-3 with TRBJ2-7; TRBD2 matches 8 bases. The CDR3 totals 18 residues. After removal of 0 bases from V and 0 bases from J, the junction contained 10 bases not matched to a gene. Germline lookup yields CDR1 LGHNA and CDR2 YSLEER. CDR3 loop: CASSQEFIIAGYSYEQYF. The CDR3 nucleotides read TGCGCCAGCAGCCAAGAGTTTATAATAGCGGGATACTCCTACGAGCAGTACTTC.

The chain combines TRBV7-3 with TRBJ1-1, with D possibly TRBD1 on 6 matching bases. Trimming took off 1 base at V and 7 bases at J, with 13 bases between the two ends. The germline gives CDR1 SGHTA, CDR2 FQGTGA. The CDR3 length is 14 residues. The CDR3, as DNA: TGTGCCAGCAGCTTAAGGGGCCGGGACATTGAAGCTTTCTTT. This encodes CASSLRGRDIEAFF. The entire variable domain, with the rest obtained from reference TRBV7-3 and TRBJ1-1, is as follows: GAGVSQTPSNKVTEKGKYVELRCDPISGHTALYWYRQSLGQGPEFLIYFQGTGAADDSGLPNDRFFAVRPEGSVSTLKIQRTERGDSAVYLCASSLRGRDIEAFFGQGTRLTVV.

The CDR3 loop reads CASGYQGANEKLFF. In DNA form, the CDR3 reads TGTGCCAGCGGCTACCAGGGGGCGAATGAAAAACTGTTTTTT. The V call is TRBV2, the J call TRBJ1-4; 8 bases map to TRBD1. Looked up from germline, CDR1 is SNHLY and CDR2 is FYNNEI. The CDR3 totals 14 residues. Germline trimming cut 8 bases from V and 5 bases from J; bases unmatched to any gene: 7.

CDR3 amino acids: CASSSLRTTGPFF. The CDR3 DNA sequence: TGTGCCAGCAGCTCCTTACGGACGACGGGACCTTTCTTT. The genes are TRBV7-2 and TRBJ1-1; TRBD1 might be the D (5 bases). Germline CDR1 and CDR2: SGHTA and FQGNSA. The CDR3 has 13 amino acids. V lost 4 bases, J lost 12 bases, and 18 bases lay in between.

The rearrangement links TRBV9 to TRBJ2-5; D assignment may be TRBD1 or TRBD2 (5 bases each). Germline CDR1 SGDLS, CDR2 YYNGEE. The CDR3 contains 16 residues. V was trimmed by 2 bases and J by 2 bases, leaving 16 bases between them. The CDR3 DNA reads TGTGCCAGCAGCGTTGCCCCCGGGACGCAACAAGAGACCCAGTACTTC. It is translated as CASSVAPGTQQETQYF. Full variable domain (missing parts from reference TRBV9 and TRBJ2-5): DSGVTQTPKHLITATGQRVTLRCSPRSGDLSVYWYQQSLDQGLQFLIQYYNGEERAKGNILERFSAQQFPDLHSELNLSSLELGDSALYFCASSVAPGTQQETQYFGPGTRLLVL.

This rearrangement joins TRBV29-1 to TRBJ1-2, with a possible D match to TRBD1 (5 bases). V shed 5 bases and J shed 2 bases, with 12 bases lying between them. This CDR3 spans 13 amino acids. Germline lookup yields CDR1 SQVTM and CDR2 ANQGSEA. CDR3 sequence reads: CSVPGGDNYGYTF. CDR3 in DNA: TGCAGCGTTCCGGGGGGGGACAACTATGGCTACACCTTC.

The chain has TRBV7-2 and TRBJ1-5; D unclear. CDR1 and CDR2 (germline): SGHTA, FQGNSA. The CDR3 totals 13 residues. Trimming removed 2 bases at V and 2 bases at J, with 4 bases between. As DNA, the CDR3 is TGTGCCAGCAGCTTACAGCGCAATCAGCCCCAGCATTTT. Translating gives CASSLQRNQPQHF. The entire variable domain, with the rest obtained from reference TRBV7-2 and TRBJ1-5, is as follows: GAGVSQSPSNKVTEKGKDVELRCDPISGHTALYWYRQSLGQGLEFLIYFQGNSAPDKSGLPSDRFSAERTGGSVSTLTIQRTQQEDSAVYLCASSLQRNQPQHFGDGTRLSIL.